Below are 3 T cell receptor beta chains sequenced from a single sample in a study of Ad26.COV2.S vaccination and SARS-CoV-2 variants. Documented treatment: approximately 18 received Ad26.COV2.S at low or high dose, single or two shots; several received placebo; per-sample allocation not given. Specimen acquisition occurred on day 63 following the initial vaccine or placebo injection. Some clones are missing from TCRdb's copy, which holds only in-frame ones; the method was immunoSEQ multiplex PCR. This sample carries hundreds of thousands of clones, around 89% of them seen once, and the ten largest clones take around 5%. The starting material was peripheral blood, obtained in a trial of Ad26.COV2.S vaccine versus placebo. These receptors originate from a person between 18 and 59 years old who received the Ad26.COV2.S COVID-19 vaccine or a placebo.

CDR3 sequence: CASTATRDGDFGAFF. As DNA, the CDR3 is TGTGCCAGCACCGCGACCCGGGACGGGGACTTTGGGGCTTTCTTT. The chain links TRBV28 to TRBJ1-1; a possible D gene is TRBD1 (5 bases). Germline-derived CDR1 and CDR2 are MDHEN and SYDVKM. This CDR3 region has 15 residues. The V end lost 7 bases, the J end lost 11 bases, and 26 bases lay between the germline ends.

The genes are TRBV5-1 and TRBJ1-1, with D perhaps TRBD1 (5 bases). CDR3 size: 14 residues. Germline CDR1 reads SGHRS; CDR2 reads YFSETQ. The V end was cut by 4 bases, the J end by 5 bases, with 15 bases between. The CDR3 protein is CASSIGTARTEAFF. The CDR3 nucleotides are TGCGCCAGCAGCATCGGGACCGCCCGGACTGAAGCTTTCTTT.

CDR3 bases: TGTGCCAGCAGCTTGAATTACGGCAATCACGAAAATTCACCCCTCCACTTT. Protein: CASSLNYGNHENSPLHF. The chain links TRBV5-4 to TRBJ1-6, with D unresolved. Germline V gene lookup returns CDR1 SGHNT and CDR2 YYREEE (reference sequence). The CDR3 has 17 residues. V shed 1 base and J shed 7 bases, with 18 bases lying between them. The whole variable domain, filled in from reference TRBV5-4 and TRBJ1-6, reads ETGVTQSPTHLIKTRGQQVTLRCSSQSGHNTVSWYQQALGQGPQFIFQYYREEENGRGNFPPRFSGLQFPNYSSELNVNALELDDSALYLCASSLNYGNHENSPLHFGNGTRLTVT.